The T cell receptor (beta chain) described here comes from a study of blood T cell repertoires in COVID-19. Looking at the study overall: Acute-phase and convalescent COVID-19 samples originated in the United States, Italy and Spain.

Each participant's cohort was designated according to participant-reported clinical history. Authors' data handling: The authors estimated nucleated cell counts from reference gene primer amplification. Clones were read by immunoSEQ multiplex PCR, and TCRdb kept only the in-frame ones, dropping some. V and J calls and clone size are as listed in that table; D and trimming were resolved from the DNA. The sample has fewer than 350,000 clones, around 90% seen once; the top ten hold 4.5% to 6.5%. V lost 3 bases and J lost 7, with 12 bases in between. This CDR3 is built from 12 residues. CDR1 is SQVTM and CDR2 is ANQGSEA in the germline V gene.

Sequenced sample: PBMCs or T cells enriched from blood (not recorded which). The TCR sequence derives from a man in his 60s who had recovered from COVID-19. The rearrangement joins TRBV29-1 to TRBJ1-1, with D perhaps matching TRBD1 (5 bases). In DNA, the CDR3 is TGCAGCGTTGACCCGGGGGTTCGTGAAGCTTTCTTT. Translated: CSVDPGVREAFF.